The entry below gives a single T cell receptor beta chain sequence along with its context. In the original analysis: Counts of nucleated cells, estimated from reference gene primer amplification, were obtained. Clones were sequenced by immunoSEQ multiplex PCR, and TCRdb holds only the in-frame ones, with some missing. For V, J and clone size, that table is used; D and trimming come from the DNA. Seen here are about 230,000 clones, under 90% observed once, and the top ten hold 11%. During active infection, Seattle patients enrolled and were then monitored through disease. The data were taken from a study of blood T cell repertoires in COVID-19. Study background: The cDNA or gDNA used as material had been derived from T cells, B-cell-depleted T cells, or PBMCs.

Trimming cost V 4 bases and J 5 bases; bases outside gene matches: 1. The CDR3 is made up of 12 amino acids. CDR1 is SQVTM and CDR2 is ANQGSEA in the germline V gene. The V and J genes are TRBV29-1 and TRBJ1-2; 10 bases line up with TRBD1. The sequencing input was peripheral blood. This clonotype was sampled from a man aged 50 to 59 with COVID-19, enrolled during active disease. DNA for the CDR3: TGCAGCGTTGGGGGACAGGGGTATGGCTACACCTTC. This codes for CSVGGQGYGYTF.